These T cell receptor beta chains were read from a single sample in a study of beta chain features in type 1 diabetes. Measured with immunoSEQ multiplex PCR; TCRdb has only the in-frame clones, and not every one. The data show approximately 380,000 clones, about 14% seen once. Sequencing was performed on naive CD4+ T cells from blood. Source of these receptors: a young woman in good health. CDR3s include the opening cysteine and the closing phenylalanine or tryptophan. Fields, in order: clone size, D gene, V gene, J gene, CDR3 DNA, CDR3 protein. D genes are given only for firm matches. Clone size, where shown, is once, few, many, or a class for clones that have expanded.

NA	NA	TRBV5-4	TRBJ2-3	TGTGCCAGCAGCTTGCAAAGCACAGATACGCAGTATTTT	CASSLQSTDTQYF
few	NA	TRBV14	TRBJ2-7	TGTGCCAGCAGCTTTACAGAGTACGAGCAGTACTTC	CASSFTEYEQYF
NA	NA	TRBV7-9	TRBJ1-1	TGTGCCAGCAGCCGACCGGGACAGAACACTGAAGCTTTCTTT	CASSRPGQNTEAFF
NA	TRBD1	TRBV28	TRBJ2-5	TGTGCCAGCAGTCTAAGGGACAGGGTTCGGGGGACCCAGTACTTC	CASSLRDRVRGTQYF
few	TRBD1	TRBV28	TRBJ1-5	TGTGCCAGCAGTCCCGGGACAGGGGGCAATCAGCCCCAGCATTTT	CASSPGTGGNQPQHF
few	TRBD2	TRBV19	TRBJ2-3	TGTGCCAGTAGGGTAGCGGGAGGGCCTGTTACGCAGTATTTT	CASRVAGGPVTQYF
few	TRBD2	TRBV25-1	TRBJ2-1	TGTGCCAGCAGTCCCCAACTAGCGTCAGGTGAGCAGTTCTTC	CASSPQLASGEQFF
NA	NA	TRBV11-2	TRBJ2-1	TGTGCCAGCAGCTCCTTAGCGAGGAGCTCCTACAATGAGCAGTTCTTC	CASSSLARSSYNEQFF
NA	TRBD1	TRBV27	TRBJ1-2	TGTGCCAGCAGTTTATCTCCCAGGGGGCGGTTCTATGGCTACACCTTC	CASSLSPRGRFYGYTF
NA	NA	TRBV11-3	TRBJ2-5	TGTGCCAGCAGCCCCTCTAGCGATCAAGAGACCCAGTACTTC	CASSPSSDQETQYF
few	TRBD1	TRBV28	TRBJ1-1	TGTGCCAGCAGTTCCGGGACAGAGAACACTGAAGCTTTCTTT	CASSSGTENTEAFF
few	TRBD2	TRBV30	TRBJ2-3	TGTGCCTGGAGTGGTAGACGACTAGCGGGGCGCACAGATACGCAGTATTTT	CAWSGRRLAGRTDTQYF
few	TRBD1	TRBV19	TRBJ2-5	TGTGCCAGTAGTTTACGAGCCTTGAGGACAGGCCAAGAGACCCAGTACTTC	CASSLRALRTGQETQYF
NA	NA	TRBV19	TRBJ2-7	TGTGCCAGTAGTGAGCGCCCCTACGAGCAGTACTTC	CASSERPYEQYF
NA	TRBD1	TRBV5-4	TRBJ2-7	TGTGCCAGCAGCTTGGCCCATTTCCGGACAGGGACTGGGGCCTACGAGCAGTACTTC	CASSLAHFRTGTGAYEQYF
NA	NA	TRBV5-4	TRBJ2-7	TGTGCCAGCAGATTTTCCGGGAGTAACTACGAGCAGTACTTC	CASRFSGSNYEQYF
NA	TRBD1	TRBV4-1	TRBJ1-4	TGCGCCAGCAGCCACTCCGGGACAGGGAATGAAAAACTGTTTTTT	CASSHSGTGNEKLFF
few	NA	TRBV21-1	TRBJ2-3	TGTGCCAGCATTCCGACTAGCGGAGTCAGCACAGATACGCAGTATTTT	CASIPTSGVSTDTQYF
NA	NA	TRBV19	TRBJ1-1	TGTGCCAGTAGTATAGAGAGACTGGAGAACACTGAAGCTTTCTTT	CASSIERLENTEAFF
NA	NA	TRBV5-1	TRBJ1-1	TGCGCCAGCAGCTCGGGACAACTGAACACTGAAGCTTTCTTT	CASSSGQLNTEAFF
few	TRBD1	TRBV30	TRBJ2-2	TGTGCCTGGAGAGGGACAGTCCATGGGAAGAACACCGGGGAGCTGTTTTTT	CAWRGTVHGKNTGELFF
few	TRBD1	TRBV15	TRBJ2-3	TGTGCCACCAGCGGTCGGACAGGGTTAGATACGCAGTATTTT	CATSGRTGLDTQYF
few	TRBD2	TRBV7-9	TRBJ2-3	TGTGCCAGCAGCTTAGGAGCGGGAGGGGCGGATACGCAGTATTTT	CASSLGAGGADTQYF
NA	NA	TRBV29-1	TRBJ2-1	TGCAGCGTTCCTAGTGGCTCCTACAATGAGCAGTTCTTC	CSVPSGSYNEQFF
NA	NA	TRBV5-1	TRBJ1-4	TGCGCCAGCAGTAAACTGGGAGGTGAAAAACTGTTTTTT	CASSKLGGEKLFF
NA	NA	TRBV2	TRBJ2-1	TGTGCCAGCAGTCAAACTAGAGTGGAGAATGAGCAGTTCTTC	CASSQTRVENEQFF
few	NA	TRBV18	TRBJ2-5	TGTGCCAGCTCACTAAGAGTACAAGAGACCCAGTACTTC	CASSLRVQETQYF
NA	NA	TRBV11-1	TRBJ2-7	TGTGCCAGCAGCCCTGCACTGGGGGGAAGCTCCTACGAGCAGTACTTC	CASSPALGGSSYEQYF
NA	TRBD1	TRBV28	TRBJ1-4	TGTGCCAGCAGCTTTCTGACAGGGGGCAATGAAAAACTGTTTTTT	CASSFLTGGNEKLFF
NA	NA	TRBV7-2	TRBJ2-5	TGTGCCAGTCTACGGCTTGGGGGCGGAGAGACCCAGTACTTC	CASLRLGGGETQYF
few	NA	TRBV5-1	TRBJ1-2	TGCGCCAGCAGCTTGGTGGCAGACTATGGCTACACCTTC	CASSLVADYGYTF
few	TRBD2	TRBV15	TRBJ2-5	TGTGCCACCAGCCCACGGACTAGCGGGAGGGCCCCGAGGACCCAGTACTTC	CATSPRTSGRAPRTQYF
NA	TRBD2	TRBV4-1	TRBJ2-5	TGCGCCAGCATGGACCGGGAGGGCGGGGAGACCCAGTACTTC	CASMDREGGETQYF
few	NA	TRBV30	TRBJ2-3	TGTGCCTGGAGCGCCGACAGGTGGAGTAGGGGTACGCAGTATTTT	CAWSADRWSRGTQYF
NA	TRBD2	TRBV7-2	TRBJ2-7	TGTGCCAGCAGCTTAGGGACTAGAACCTACGAGCAGTACTTC	CASSLGTRTYEQYF
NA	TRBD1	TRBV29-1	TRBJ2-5	TGCAGCGTCACGCAGGACAGGGGTCTAAAAGAGACCCAGTACTTC	CSVTQDRGLKETQYF
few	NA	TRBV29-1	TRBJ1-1	TGCAGCGTACGCCCCAACGCAGGCGCTGAAGCTTTCTTT	CSVRPNAGAEAFF
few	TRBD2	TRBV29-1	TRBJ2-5	TGCAGCTCTGGGCCCCCTAGCGGGAGGGGGGAGACCCAGTACTTC	CSSGPPSGRGETQYF
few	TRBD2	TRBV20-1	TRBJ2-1	TGCAGTGGGGGACTAGTGAATGAGCAGTTCTTC	CSGGLVNEQFF
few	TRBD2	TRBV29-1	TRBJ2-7	TGCAGCGTACCCGGGACTAGCGGACTATACGAGCAGTACTTC	CSVPGTSGLYEQYF
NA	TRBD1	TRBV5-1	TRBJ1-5	TGCGCCAGCAGCCCGAGCGGACAGGGCAATCAGCCCCAGCATTTT	CASSPSGQGNQPQHF
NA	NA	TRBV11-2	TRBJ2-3	TGTGCCAGCAGGCCAGGGTCCCGCACAGATACGCAGTATTTT	CASRPGSRTDTQYF
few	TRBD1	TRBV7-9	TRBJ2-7	TGTGCCAGCAGCTTATGGTGGGGACAGTCGTCCTACGAGCAGTACTTC	CASSLWWGQSSYEQYF
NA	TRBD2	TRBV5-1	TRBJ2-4	TGCGCCAGCAGCTCTCTGGGAGCGGGAGGCCGGGAAAACATTCAGTACTTC	CASSSLGAGGRENIQYF
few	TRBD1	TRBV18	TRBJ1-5	TGTGCCAGCTCGGGGGGAACAGGGGGTCAGCCCCAGCATTTT	CASSGGTGGQPQHF
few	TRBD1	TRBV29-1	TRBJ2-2	TGCAGCGTACAACAGGGGGCGGCCGGGGAGCTGTTTTTT	CSVQQGAAGELFF
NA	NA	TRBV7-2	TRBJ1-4	TGTGCCAGCAGCACTAACGGAGCAACTAATGAAAAACTGTTTTTT	CASSTNGATNEKLFF
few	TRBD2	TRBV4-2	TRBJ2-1	TGTGCCAGCAGCCAAGTAAGGTGGCGGGAGACTCTCTACAATGAGCAGTTCTTC	CASSQVRWRETLYNEQFF
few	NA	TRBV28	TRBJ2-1	TGTGCCAGCAGAGCGGATGAGCAGTTCTTC	CASRADEQFF
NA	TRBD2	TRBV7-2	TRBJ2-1	TGTGCCAGCAGCTTTTCGGGAGGGCGCTACAATGAGCAGTTCTTC	CASSFSGGRYNEQFF
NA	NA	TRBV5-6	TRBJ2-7	TGTGCCAGCAGCTTGACGGAGAAGACCTACGAGCAGTACTTC	CASSLTEKTYEQYF
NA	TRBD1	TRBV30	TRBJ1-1	TGTGCCTGGAGTCGACAGGGGCACACTGAAGCTTTCTTT	CAWSRQGHTEAFF
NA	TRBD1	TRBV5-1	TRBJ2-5	TGCGCCAGCAGCACCACAGGGGGAAGCGAGGAGACCCAGTACTTC	CASSTTGGSEETQYF
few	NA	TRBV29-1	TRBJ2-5	TGCAGCGTTGACGGGATTGGGGAGACCCAGTACTTC	CSVDGIGETQYF
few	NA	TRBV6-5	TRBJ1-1	TGTGCCAGCAGTTACAACAGGCTGCTAACTGAAGCTTTCTTT	CASSYNRLLTEAFF
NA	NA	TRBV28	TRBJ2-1	TGTGCCAGCAGTTTCGCAGGTGTTTACAATGAGCAGTTCTTC	CASSFAGVYNEQFF
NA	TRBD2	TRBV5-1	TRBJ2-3	TGCGCCAGCAAGGAAATAGCGGGAGGTTCAGATACGCAGTATTTT	CASKEIAGGSDTQYF
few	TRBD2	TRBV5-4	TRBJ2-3	TGTGCCAGCAGCCGCTCGGGGGGAATCACAGATACGCAGTATTTT	CASSRSGGITDTQYF
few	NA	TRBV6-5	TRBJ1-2	TGTGCCAGCACCAAATGGAGGGGAAACCCTGGCTACACCTTC	CASTKWRGNPGYTF
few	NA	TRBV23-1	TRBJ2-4	TGCGCCAGCAGTCCCGGGACATGGTCAAAAAACATTCAGTACTTC	CASSPGTWSKNIQYF